This paragraph reports one T cell receptor (beta chain). The source of the sample is a study of shared clonotypes between healthy human individuals. This CDR3 spans 11 amino acids. V lost 4 bases and J lost 6, with 9 bases in between. CDR1 is SQVTM and CDR2 is ANQGSEA in the germline V gene. Sequencing used immunoSEQ multiplex PCR; TCRdb keeps in-frame clones, though not all of them. The table records 780,000 or so clones, approximately 77% of them present only once. Sequenced sample: memory CD4+ T cells sorted from blood. Sample subset: CD45RA-negative fraction. J is TRBJ1-2 and V is TRBV29-1; TRBD1 might be the D (5 bases). This receptor was taken from a woman aged 30 to 39 in good health. CDR3 nucleotide sequence: TGCAGCGTTGGGCAGGGTCATGGCTACACCTTC. Protein sequence: CSVGQGHGYTF.